The 26 T cell receptor beta chains below all came from one sample that was sequenced in a study of T cell clonotyping in hematopoietic cell transplantation. TCRdb's table, derived via immunoSEQ multiplex PCR, lists solely in-frame clones and lacks some. The sample comprises roughly 23,000 clones, 90% of which are singletons, and about 3.7% rests with the top ten. Time point denoted: recipient sample about 28 days before transplant, after cytoreduction. This sample comprised peripheral blood mononuclear cells, obtained before stem cell transplant. These receptor sequences come from a man aged 18 to 29 with biphenotypic leukemia. Some clones in this sample may be carry-over from other donors' samples.

CDR3 amino acids: CASSWGGRAEDTQYF. The CDR3 DNA reads TGCGCCAGCAGCTGGGGCGGGAGGGCGGAAGATACGCAGTATTTT. V usage is TRBV5-1 and J usage is TRBJ2-3, with 9 bases aligning to TRBD2. V shed 3 bases, J shed 5 bases, and the junction held 7 bases outside the gene matches. Germline assignment: CDR1 SGHRS and CDR2 YFSETQ. The CDR3 spans 15 residues.

V gene TRBV27 combines with J gene TRBJ2-2; 13 positions agree with TRBD2. Germline CDR1 and CDR2: MNHEY and SMNVEV (reference sequence). V lost 6 bases, J lost 5 bases, and 6 bases stayed unmatched. The CDR3 is 16 residues long. CDR3 DNA: TGTGCCAGCAGGAGACTAGCGGGGGGAGGAACCGGGGAGCTGTTTTTT. Residues: CASRRLAGGGTGELFF.

The gene calls are TRBV25-1 and TRBJ1-2; D is undetermined. CDR3 length: 15 residues. Germline CDR1 is MGHDK and CDR2 is SYGVNS. V lost 1 base to trimming and J lost 7 bases, with 16 bases between them. The CDR3 here is CASSEFGGGLGGYTF. CDR3 bases: TGTGCCAGCAGTGAATTCGGCGGCGGCTTGGGTGGCTACACCTTC.

The gene calls are TRBV5-4 and TRBJ2-1, with 8 nucleotides matching TRBD2. Per germline, CDR1 SGHNT and CDR2 YYREEE (reference sequence). J lost 8 bases, V lost 0 bases, and 4 bases had no gene match. The CDR3 covers 14 residues. CDR3 nucleotides: TGTGCCAGCAGCTTGGCGGGAGGGCCCGATGAGCAGTTCTTC. It translates to CASSLAGGPDEQFF. Variable domain in full (rest from reference TRBV5-4 and TRBJ2-1): ETGVTQSPTHLIKTRGQQVTLRCSSQSGHNTVSWYQQALGQGPQFIFQYYREEENGRGNFPPRFSGLQFPNYSSELNVNALELDDSALYLCASSLAGGPDEQFFGPGTRLTVL.

The V call is TRBV7-9, the J call TRBJ1-1, with D uncertain. V gave up 1 base and J gave up 1 base, with 10 bases separating them. Germline-derived CDR1 and CDR2 are SEHNR and FQNEAQ (reference sequence). CDR3 length equals 15 residues. Written as DNA, the CDR3 is TGTGCCAGCAGCTTAGTCGGACGTAAGAACACTGAAGCTTTCTTT. It is translated as CASSLVGRKNTEAFF.

J is TRBJ2-5 and V is TRBV10-3; D ambiguous. The V gene's germline CDR1 is ENHRY and CDR2 SYGVKD. The CDR3 length is 14 residues. V shed 2 bases and J shed 0 bases, with 7 bases lying between them. The DNA for the CDR3 is TGTGCCATCAGTGAGACAGCGTACCAAGAGACCCAGTACTTC. This codes for CAISETAYQETQYF.

The genes are TRBV6-6 and TRBJ2-7; possibly TRBD2 for D (5 bases). The CDR3 has 15 residues. V lost 2 bases and J lost 3, with 14 bases in between. Looked up from germline, CDR1 is MNHNY and CDR2 is SVGAGI (reference sequence). This CDR3 reads CASSYPYPSGYEQYF. In DNA form, the CDR3 reads TGTGCCAGCAGTTACCCCTACCCAAGCGGCTACGAGCAGTACTTC.

The chain employs TRBV15 and TRBJ1-4; D uncertain. Between the trimmed V and J ends, which lost 1 base and 3 bases, there was a span of 3 bases. CDR1 is LNHNV, CDR2 YYDKDF, per germline (reference sequence). This CDR3 has 13 residues. The CDR3 here is CATSRGPNEKLFF. Written as DNA, the CDR3 is TGTGCCACCAGCAGAGGCCCTAATGAAAAACTGTTTTTT.

This chain connects TRBV5-6 to TRBJ1-1; D is ambiguous. The CDR3 runs to 14 residues. Trimming took off 2 bases at V and 3 bases at J, with 11 bases between the two ends. CDR1 and CDR2 (germline): SGHDT, YYEEEE. CDR3 coding DNA: TGTGCCAGCAGCTTAGTGAGCGGATACACTGAAGCTTTCTTT. This gives the protein CASSLVSGYTEAFF.

This clone was counted between two and nine times. The V call is TRBV7-9, the J call TRBJ1-2, with a tentative D call TRBD1 (5 bases). This CDR3 has 17 amino acids. CDR1 and CDR2 from the germline V gene are SEHNR and FQNEAQ (reference sequence). The V gene lost 1 base and the J gene lost 2 bases, with 17 bases spanning the gap. This CDR3 is CASSLDWGSPANYGYTF. As DNA, the CDR3 is TGTGCCAGCAGCTTAGACTGGGGCAGTCCCGCCAACTATGGCTACACCTTC.

This clone appeared once. The CDR3 DNA reads as TGTGCCACCAGCAGAGCGGGGACAGGGGATTCCTACGAGCAGTACTTC. Its protein product is CATSRAGTGDSYEQYF. The chain is built from TRBV15 and TRBJ2-7, with TRBD1 matching 10 bases. Germline CDR1 and CDR2: LNHNV and YYDKDF (reference sequence). V trimming: 1 base; J trimming: 1 base; junction bases outside the gene matches: 4. The CDR3 sequence is 16 residues long.

A few counts support this clone. The rearrangement links TRBV7-9 to TRBJ1-4, with D unresolved. This CDR3 is built from 11 residues. Between the trimmed V and J ends, which lost 6 bases and 8 bases, there was a span of 7 bases. Germline lookup yields CDR1 SEHNR and CDR2 FQNEAQ (reference sequence). The DNA for the CDR3 is TGTGCCAGCAGTTACGAAGAAAAACTGTTTTTT. This encodes CASSYEEKLFF.

The gene calls are TRBV5-4 and TRBJ2-1; 8 bases line up with TRBD1. The germline V gene encodes CDR1 SGHNT and CDR2 YYREEE (reference sequence). This CDR3 has 15 residues. Trimming removed 4 bases from V and 4 bases from J; junction bases left unmatched: 7. CDR3 residues: CASSVQGARYNEQFF. Written as DNA, the CDR3 is TGTGCCAGCAGCGTGCAGGGGGCGCGGTACAATGAGCAGTTCTTC.

This clone was detected only once. The genes are TRBV7-3 and TRBJ1-6; weak D call: TRBD1 (6 bases). The germline gives CDR1 SGHTA, CDR2 FQGTGA. This CDR3 has 15 amino acids. With 5 bases removed from V and 5 bases from J, the gap between germline ends came to 13 bases. The CDR3 loop reads CASSIPGQNNSPLHF. The CDR3 DNA follows: TGTGCCAGCAGCATACCGGGACAAAATAATTCACCCCTCCACTTT. The full variable domain, its missing parts supplied by reference TRBV7-3 and TRBJ1-6, is GAGVSQTPSNKVTEKGKYVELRCDPISGHTALYWYRQSLGQGPEFLIYFQGTGAADDSGLPNDRFFAVRPEGSVSTLKIQRTERGDSAVYLCASSIPGQNNSPLHFGNGTRLTVT.

V and J are TRBV9 and TRBJ2-2; the D is unclear. Trimming took off 0 bases at V and 0 bases at J, with 9 bases between the two ends. CDR1 and CDR2 from the germline V gene are SGDLS and YYNGEE. CDR3 size: 16 residues. The CDR3 nucleotides are TGTGCCAGCAGCGTAGCTGCGACCACGAACACCGGGGAGCTGTTTTTT. Translated, it gives CASSVAATTNTGELFF.

A single count supports this clone. Compared with germline, one end of the junction differs, possibly owing to a read error. V usage is TRBV7-8 and J usage is TRBJ1-2; D remains unclear. CDR1 and CDR2 from the germline V gene are SGHVS and FQNEAQ. The CDR3 sequence is 11 residues long. CDR3 loop: CASSLARTLVF. The CDR3 bases are TGTGCCAGCAGCTTAGCGCGGACCCTCGTGTTC.

The chain's CDR3 is CAWRGAGVHQPQHF. The CDR3 coding sequence is TGTGCCTGGAGGGGTGCAGGGGTCCATCAGCCCCAGCATTTT. The rearrangement uses TRBV30 and TRBJ1-5; tentatively, D is TRBD1 (6 bases). Germline CDR1 reads GTSNPN; CDR2 reads SVGIG (reference sequence). CDR3 size: 14 residues. With 3 bases removed from V and 5 bases from J, the gap between germline ends came to 14 bases.

The DNA of the CDR3 is TGTGCCAGCAGCTCCCGGGACAGGGTGTACGAGCAGTACTTC. Its protein product is CASSSRDRVYEQYF. The rearrangement uses TRBV7-6 and TRBJ2-7, with 9 bases that match TRBD1. CDR1 and CDR2 (germline): SGHVS, FNYEAQ. The CDR3 has 14 residues. V lost 4 bases and J lost 4; bases outside the gene matches: 5.

The rearrangement joins TRBV30 to TRBJ2-1; D is possibly TRBD2 (5 bases). Looked up from germline, CDR1 is GTSNPN and CDR2 is SVGIG (reference sequence). Trimming shortened V by 3 bases and J by 12 bases, and 15 bases separated the two germline ends. The CDR3 totals 12 residues. The CDR3 is CAWSFAGWGQFF. For the CDR3, the DNA is TGTGCCTGGAGCTTTGCGGGTTGGGGGCAGTTCTTC.

The chain has TRBV29-1 and TRBJ2-2; 8 bases are shared with TRBD2. This CDR3 has 16 amino acids. Per the germline V gene, CDR1 is SQVTM and CDR2 is ANQGSEA. CDR3 bases: TGCACCGTGTCAGGGGCGGGGGGCCCCGACACCGGGGAGCTGTTTTTT. This sequence encodes CTVSGAGGPDTGELFF.

The sample holds a few counts of this clone. The J gene is TRBJ1-3, the V gene TRBV7-9, with no clear D. Trimming removed 5 bases from V and 3 bases from J, with 8 bases in between. Germline loops: CDR1 SEHNR, CDR2 FQNEAQ (reference sequence). This CDR3 comprises 13 residues. CDR3 in amino acids: CASSRGGGNTIYF. The DNA of the CDR3 is TGTGCCAGCAGCCGAGGCGGTGGAAACACCATATATTTT.

The chain joins TRBV5-6 to TRBJ1-1; no clear D. Germline V gene data show CDR1 as SGHDT and CDR2 as YYEEEE. The CDR3 has 12 amino acids. V was trimmed by 5 bases and J by 4 bases, leaving 9 bases between them. This chain's CDR3 is CASSWEFTEAFF. In nucleotides, the CDR3 is TGTGCCAGCAGTTGGGAGTTCACTGAAGCTTTCTTT. Full variable domain (rest looked up from reference TRBV5-6 and TRBJ1-1): DAGVTQSPTHLIKTRGQQVTLRCSPKSGHDTVSWYQQALGQGPQFIFQYYEEEERQRGNFPDRFSGHQFPNYSSELNVNALLLGDSALYLCASSWEFTEAFFGQGTRLTVV.

V is TRBV14 and J is TRBJ2-5; tentative D call: TRBD2 (5 bases). Per germline, CDR1 SGHDN and CDR2 FVKESK. V was cut by 0 bases and J by 5 bases, with 10 bases left in between. The CDR3 covers 14 residues. CDR3 loop: CASSQEAERETQYF. DNA of the CDR3: TGTGCCAGCAGCCAAGAAGCGGAGAGGGAGACCCAGTACTTC.

V usage is TRBV11-3 and J usage is TRBJ2-7, with TRBD1 identical over 7 bases. V trimming: 5 bases; J trimming: 0 bases; junction bases outside the gene matches: 10. CDR1 SGHNT and CDR2 YENEEA come from the germline V gene. There are 16 residues in the CDR3. The CDR3 nucleotides read TGTGCCAGCAGCATATACAGGGGTTCCCCCTCCTACGAGCAGTACTTC. Its protein product is CASSIYRGSPSYEQYF.

This clone was seen only a few times. The chain combines TRBV2 with TRBJ1-1; D not certain. Trimming removed 0 bases at V and 7 bases at J, with 9 bases between. The germline V gene encodes CDR1 SNHLY and CDR2 FYNNEI. The CDR3 has 13 amino acids. The chain's CDR3 is CASSEAEQVEAFF. CDR3 sequence (DNA): TGTGCCAGCAGTGAAGCGGAGCAGGTTGAAGCTTTCTTT.

The J gene is TRBJ2-3, the V gene TRBV7-9, with 8 positions matching TRBD1. The V gene's germline CDR1 is SEHNR and CDR2 FQNEAQ (reference sequence). Trimming cost V 5 bases and J 4 bases; bases outside gene matches: 20. There are 19 residues in the CDR3. The CDR3 coding sequence is TGTGCCAGCAGCATCTACAACCCAGACAGGGGAGTGATCCCAGATACGCAGTATTTT. It translates to CASSIYNPDRGVIPDTQYF. Drawing the rest from reference TRBV7-9 and TRBJ2-3, the complete variable domain is DTGVSQNPRHKITKRGQNVTFRCDPISEHNRLYWYRQTLGQGPEFLTYFQNEAQLEKSRLLSDRFSAERPKGSFSTLEIQRTEQGDSAMYLCASSIYNPDRGVIPDTQYFGPGTRLTVL.